These 23 T cell receptor beta chains share one sample of origin, sequenced in a study of neurological immune-mediated disorders. TCRdb ran MiXCR on the 5' RACE reads and lists one entry per CDR3 protein. Of 50,000 to 85,000 distinct CDR3 sequences listed, around 5.5% are singletons. Sequencing was performed on PBMCs. These receptors originate from a woman under 40 with multiple sclerosis.

Many counts were recorded for this clonotype. This sequence joins TRBV5-1 and TRBJ1-4; D gene ambiguous. This CDR3 is 16 amino acids long. Between the trimmed V and J ends, which lost 4 bases and 3 bases, there was a span of 16 bases. In germline, CDR1 is SGHRS, CDR2 YFSETQ. The DNA for the CDR3 is TGCGCCAGCAGCCAGCAGAGTGGGTTGCCTAATGAAAAACTGTTTTTT. It encodes CASSQQSGLPNEKLFF.

This clonotype has at least ten counts. The J gene is TRBJ2-3, the V gene TRBV7-9; 7 positions match TRBD2. Germline lookup yields CDR1 SEHNR and CDR2 FQNEAQ (reference sequence). The CDR3 sequence is 16 residues long. Unmatched junction bases numbered 10, after V lost 5 bases and J lost 2 bases. CDR3 protein: CASSPRTGTITDTQYF. CDR3 DNA: TGTGCCAGCAGCCCTCGCACCGGGACTATCACAGATACGCAGTATTTT.

This clonotype was seen at least ten times. The chain combines TRBV2 with TRBJ1-3, with D perhaps matching TRBD1 (6 bases). The CDR3 length is 16 residues. Trimming pared 5 bases from V and 4 bases from J, leaving 18 bases between. Germline CDR1 SNHLY, CDR2 FYNNEI. The CDR3 protein is CASSIQGRGVGNTIYF. Written as DNA, the CDR3 is TGTGCCAGCAGTATCCAGGGCAGGGGAGTCGGAAACACCATATATTTT.

This clonotype was counted at least ten times. Sequence at one end of the junction differs from germline and may be a read error. This chain connects TRBV29-1 to TRBJ1-5; weak D call: TRBD1 (5 bases). Looked up from germline, CDR1 is SQVTM and CDR2 is ANQGSEA. The length of the CDR3 is 14 residues. The CDR3 sequence is CSARAGDSNQPQNF. The CDR3 coding sequence is TGCAGCGCCAGGGCGGGAGATAGCAATCAGCCCCAGAATTTT.

This clonotype occurred many times. The chain has TRBV7-9 and TRBJ1-2; 7 nucleotides agree with TRBD1. J lost 4 bases, V lost 6 bases, and 8 bases had no gene match. Germline CDR1 is SEHNR and CDR2 is FQNEAQ (reference sequence). The CDR3 is 14 amino acids. CDR3 protein: CASSSGTDPYGYTF. DNA of the CDR3: TGTGCCAGCAGTTCCGGGACAGACCCCTATGGCTACACCTTC.

Many counts were recorded for this clonotype. The chain uses TRBV20-1 and TRBJ2-7; tentative D call: TRBD1 (6 bases). The length of the CDR3 is 15 residues. Germline CDR1 and CDR2: DFQATT and SNEGSKA (reference sequence). Trimming removed 2 bases from V and 5 bases from J, with 19 bases in between. CDR3 coding DNA: TGCAGTGCTAGATTAAGGGGGAAGACTGCAGACGAGCAGTACTTC. Translation: CSARLRGKTADEQYF.

This clonotype was detected a few times. The rearrangement links TRBV5-1 to TRBJ1-1, with unresolved D. The germline V gene encodes CDR1 SGHRS and CDR2 YFSETQ. V was trimmed by 5 bases and J by 2 bases, leaving 7 bases between them. This CDR3 spans 12 amino acids. This CDR3 is CASSYENTEAFF. Written as DNA, the CDR3 is TGCGCCAGCAGTTATGAAAACACTGAAGCTTTCTTT.

In its sample, this clonotype was seen many times. This chain joins TRBV10-3 and TRBJ2-3; 9 nucleotides line up with TRBD1. This CDR3 has 15 residues. Germline V CDR1 and CDR2: ENHRY, SYGVKD. Trimming at V came to 10 bases and at J to 4 bases, leaving 12 bases not matched to a gene. CDR3 sequence: CATSEDRGGADTQYF. The CDR3 region has the DNA TGTGCCACCTCTGAGGACAGGGGTGGTGCAGATACGCAGTATTTT.

This clonotype showed up many times. The chain combines TRBV3-1 with TRBJ1-2; D is uncertain. Trimming stripped 2 bases from V and 6 bases from J, with 16 bases between. In germline, CDR1 is LGHDT, CDR2 YNNKEL (reference sequence). This CDR3 is 15 amino acids long. CDR3 loop: CASSQTAGLLNGYTF. CDR3 nucleotides: TGTGCCAGCAGCCAAACTGCCGGACTCCTTAATGGCTACACCTTC.

This clonotype has at least ten counts. This chain links TRBV29-1 with TRBJ2-7; no definite D call. V was trimmed by 4 bases and J by 2 bases, leaving 9 bases between them. Germline V gives CDR1 SQVTM, CDR2 ANQGSEA. CDR3 length: 12 residues. In DNA form, the CDR3 reads TGCAGCGTTGGCCCAGCGACCTACGAGCAGTACTTC. Its protein product is CSVGPATYEQYF.

This clonotype is labeled medium-sized. The chain recombines TRBV29-1 with TRBJ2-5; TRBD1 matches at 8 bases. V gave up 6 bases and J gave up 2 bases; unmatched junction bases: 2. Germline values: CDR1 SQVTM, CDR2 ANQGSEA. The CDR3 covers 12 residues. CDR3 sequence reads: CSVRTGQETQYF. CDR3 sequence (DNA): TGCAGCGTCAGGACAGGGCAAGAGACCCAGTACTTC.

This clonotype appeared a few times. The chain links TRBV29-1 to TRBJ1-2; D possibly corresponds to TRBD1 (6 bases). Per germline, CDR1 SQVTM and CDR2 ANQGSEA. Trimming took 6 bases from V and 4 from J, leaving 15 bases between them. The CDR3 is made up of 13 amino acids. CDR3 residues: CSVGTRGGYGYTF. CDR3 bases: TGCAGCGTGGGGACACGGGGGGGCTATGGCTACACCTTC.

This clonotype occurred many times. This chain connects TRBV3-1 to TRBJ2-5; 12 positions match TRBD2. J lost 5 bases, V lost 4 bases, and 5 bases had no gene match. The CDR3 is made up of 15 amino acids. CDR1 LGHDT and CDR2 YNNKEL come from the germline V gene (reference sequence). In nucleotides, the CDR3 is TGTGCCAGCAGCCCGACTAGCGGGGGTTGGGAGACCCAGTACTTC. This gives the protein CASSPTSGGWETQYF.

There are many counts of this clonotype. The chain has TRBV20-1 and TRBJ2-4; possibly TRBD2 for D (8 bases). V dropped 8 bases and J dropped 8 bases, with 16 bases sitting between them. Germline values: CDR1 DFQATT, CDR2 SNEGSKA (reference sequence). This CDR3 has 12 residues. CDR3 nucleotide sequence: TGCAGTCTACAGGGGCGGGGGGACATTCAGTACTTC. Its translation is CSLQGRGDIQYF.

This clonotype was picked up a small number of times. This chain joins TRBV5-5 and TRBJ1-2; D is possibly TRBD1 (5 bases). The V gene's germline CDR1 is SGHKS and CDR2 YYEKEE (reference sequence). The CDR3 runs to 15 residues. Trimming stripped 0 bases from V and 4 bases from J, with 13 bases between. The CDR3 region is CASSLGEGRAYGYTF. For the CDR3, the DNA is TGTGCCAGCAGCTTGGGAGAGGGGAGGGCCTATGGCTACACCTTC.

This clonotype was counted at least ten times. The CDR3 is CASSSGRAKNIQYF. CDR3 DNA sequence: TGCGCCAGCAGCAGTGGCAGGGCCAAAAACATTCAGTACTTC. The chain joins TRBV5-1 to TRBJ2-4; no reliable D call. CDR1 and CDR2 from the germline V gene are SGHRS and YFSETQ. This CDR3 has 14 amino acids. Deletions cut 4 bases from V and 1 base from J, with 9 bases between.

This clonotype was observed a handful of times. Sequence at one end of the junction differs from germline and may be a read error. This chain joins TRBV20-1 and TRBJ2-5; possible D gene TRBD1, 5 bases. This CDR3 spans 9 amino acids. Germline V gene sequence: CDR1 DFQATT, CDR2 SNEGSKA (reference sequence). The CDR3 loop is CSATGCAAF. CDR3 nucleotides: TGCAGTGCTACAGGGTGCGCGGCCTTC.

This clonotype appeared many times. J is TRBJ1-3 and V is TRBV12-3 or TRBV12-4; D remains ambiguous. Deletions cut 3 bases from V and 5 bases from J, with 5 bases between. The CDR3 is 12 residues long. The CDR3 protein is CASSFPRNTIYF. The CDR3 DNA reads as TGTGCCAGCAGTTTCCCCAGAAACACCATATATTTT.

This clonotype has at least ten counts. This rearrangement joins TRBV7-9 to TRBJ2-7; TRBD1 is a possible D gene (6 bases). Germline V gene data show CDR1 as SEHNR and CDR2 as FQNEAQ (reference sequence). This CDR3 contains 12 residues. Trimming took 5 bases from V and 3 from J, leaving 8 bases between them. CDR3 sequence reads: CASSTGYYEQYF. The CDR3, as DNA: TGTGCCAGCAGCACAGGGTACTACGAGCAGTACTTC.

This clonotype was counted many times. The V and J genes are TRBV9 and TRBJ2-1; D not certain. The V and J ends lost 0 bases and 4 bases respectively, with 11 bases between them. This CDR3 is built from 15 residues. CDR1 is SGDLS and CDR2 is YYNGEE in the germline V gene. This chain's CDR3 is CASSVATLGYNEQFF. DNA of the CDR3: TGTGCCAGCAGCGTAGCCACTTTGGGTTACAATGAGCAGTTCTTC.

The chain employs TRBV5-5 and TRBJ2-5; D unresolved. The CDR3 sequence is 16 residues long. V was clipped by 8 bases and J by 5 bases, with 25 bases between them. Germline loops: CDR1 SGHKS, CDR2 YYEKEE (reference sequence). CDR3 protein: CARSPSGGVDWETQYF. CDR3 sequence (DNA): TGTGCCAGAAGCCCGAGTGGTGGCGTAGATTGGGAGACCCAGTACTTC.

This clonotype was seen more than once but under ten times. The chain is built from TRBV24-1 and TRBJ2-1; a weak D match, TRBD2 (7 bases). The CDR3 runs to 17 residues. V was clipped by 1 base and J by 1 base, with 13 bases between them. Germline loops: CDR1 KGHDR, CDR2 SFDVKD. In DNA form, the CDR3 reads TGTGCCACCAGTGATTTCGTGGGGGGGCCTTCCTACAATGAGCAGTTCTTC. It specifies CATSDFVGGPSYNEQFF.

This clonotype was picked up a small number of times. This sequence joins TRBV7-2 and TRBJ2-5; 10 positions agree with TRBD2. The CDR3 has 14 residues. CDR1 and CDR2 (germline): SGHTA, FQGNSA. The J segment lost 5 bases and the V segment lost 4 bases, leaving 4 bases of the junction unmatched. This CDR3 is CASSSGTSVETQYF. In DNA, the CDR3 is TGTGCCAGCAGCTCCGGGACTAGCGTGGAGACCCAGTACTTC.